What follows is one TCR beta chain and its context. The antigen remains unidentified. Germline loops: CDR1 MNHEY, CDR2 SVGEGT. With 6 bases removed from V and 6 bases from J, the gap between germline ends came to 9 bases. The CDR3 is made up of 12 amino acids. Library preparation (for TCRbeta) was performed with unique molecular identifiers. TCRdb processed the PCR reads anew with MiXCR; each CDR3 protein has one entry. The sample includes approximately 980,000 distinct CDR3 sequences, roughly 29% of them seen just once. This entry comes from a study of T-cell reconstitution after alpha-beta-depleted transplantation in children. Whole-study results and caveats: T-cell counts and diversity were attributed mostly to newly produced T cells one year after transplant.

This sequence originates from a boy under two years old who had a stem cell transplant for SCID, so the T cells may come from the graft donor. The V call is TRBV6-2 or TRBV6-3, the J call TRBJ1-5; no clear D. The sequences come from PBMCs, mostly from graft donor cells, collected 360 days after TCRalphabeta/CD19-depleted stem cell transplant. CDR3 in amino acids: CASSQPIQPQHF. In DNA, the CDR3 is TGTGCCAGCAGCCAACCCATTCAGCCCCAGCATTTT.